The rows below give T cell receptor beta chains drawn from one sample of a study of CD8 T cells in ankylosing spondylitis. One entry per CDR3 protein, called by TCRdb with MiXCR from the 5' RACE reads. This table has nearly 350,000 distinct CDR3 sequences, over 12% appearing once. Material: blood, either unsorted or a sorted T cell fraction (not recorded which). The receptors stem from a male donor with ankylosing spondylitis or in good health (not recorded which). CDR3s include the opening cysteine and the closing phenylalanine or tryptophan. D genes are given only for firm matches. Expanded clones are given a class, and other clones once, few, many or no size at all.

d_call	j_call	clone_size	v_call	cdr3_aa	cdr3_nt
-	TRBJ2-3	-	TRBV5-1	CASSLVRGGGADTQYF	TGCGCCAGCAGCTTGGTGAGAGGGGGGGGCGCAGATACGCAGTATTTT
TRBD1	TRBJ1-5	-	TRBV7-9	CASSPSGQGANQPQHF	TGTGCCAGCAGCCCCTCGGGACAGGGGGCAAATCAGCCCCAGCATTTT
-	TRBJ2-5	few	TRBV3-1	CASSRTGTSQETQYF	TGTGCCAGCAGCCGTACCGGGACCAGTCAAGAGACCCAGTACTTC
-	TRBJ2-6	-	TRBV19	CASSTPRSSGANVLTF	TGTGCCAGTAGTACCCCTCGGAGCTCTGGGGCCAACGTCCTGACTTTC
-	TRBJ2-7	few	TRBV5-1	CASSPDGGRSYEQYF	TGCGCCAGCAGCCCCGACGGGGGGCGTTCCTACGAGCAGTACTTC
TRBD1	TRBJ2-2	-	TRBV5-1	CASSLGTGGPITGELFF	TGCGCCAGCAGCTTGGGGACAGGAGGCCCCATCACCGGGGAGCTGTTTTTT
-	TRBJ1-6	many	TRBV27	CASSLSVGGQVGSYNSPLHF	TGTGCCAGCAGTTTATCTGTGGGGGGCCAAGTGGGCTCCTATAATTCACCCCTCCACTTT
TRBD2	TRBJ2-1	few	TRBV10-3	CAISESSRGRDEQFF	TGTGCCATCAGTGAGTCGAGCCGGGGGAGGGATGAGCAGTTCTTC
TRBD2	TRBJ2-1	-	TRBV5-1	CASSILLAGGEQFF	TGCGCCAGCAGCATACTACTAGCGGGGGGTGAGCAGTTCTTC
-	TRBJ2-1	-	TRBV29-1	CSVVPPHLRDLTANEQFF	TGCAGCGTTGTTCCCCCCCACCTCAGGGATCTAACGGCAAATGAGCAGTTCTTC
TRBD2	TRBJ2-1	few	TRBV29-1	CSVEPLTSGAGYEQFF	TGCAGCGTTGAACCCCTGACTAGCGGAGCGGGATATGAGCAGTTCTTC
TRBD1	TRBJ1-1	once	TRBV20-1	CSAGIQGARAFF	TGCAGTGCTGGTATACAGGGGGCGCGAGCTTTCTTT
TRBD1	TRBJ1-2	-	TRBV28	CASTAGGLYGYTF	TGTGCCAGCACCGCAGGGGGACTTTATGGCTACACCTTC
-	TRBJ2-5	-	TRBV20-1	CSATLDLETQYF	TGCAGTGCTACCTTAGATCTGGAGACCCAGTACTTC
TRBD1	TRBJ2-2	-	TRBV7-9	CASSKDRAGELFF	TGTGCCAGCAGCAAGGACAGGGCCGGGGAGCTGTTTTTT
TRBD1	TRBJ2-2	-	TRBV5-1	CASSFRQGSGTGELFF	TGCGCCAGCAGCTTCCGACAGGGATCGGGCACCGGGGAGCTGTTTTTT
TRBD2	TRBJ2-1	many	TRBV2	CASSDLSGISYNEQFF	TGTGCCAGCAGTGATCTGAGCGGGATATCCTACAATGAGCAGTTCTTC
-	TRBJ2-3	-	TRBV20-1	CSARWGGRTDTQYF	TGCAGTGCGCGCTGGGGGGGCCGCACAGATACGCAGTATTTT
-	TRBJ1-2	few	TRBV7-9	CASSLESGYTF	TGTGCCAGCAGCTTAGAGAGCGGCTACACCTTC
-	TRBJ1-1	-	TRBV9	CASSVGPGPDTEAFF	TGTGCCAGCAGCGTAGGGCCAGGGCCCGACACTGAAGCTTTCTTT
-	TRBJ1-1	few	TRBV9	CASSVGWTEGAFF	TGTGCCAGCAGCGTAGGGTGGACCGAGGGAGCTTTCTTT
-	TRBJ1-1	few	TRBV2	CASWGEDAPRAFF	TGTGCCAGTTGGGGGGAGGACGCCCCTAGGGCTTTCTTT
-	TRBJ2-5	-	TRBV5-1	CASSLEVQETQYF	TGCGCCAGCAGCTTGGAGGTTCAAGAGACCCAGTACTTC
TRBD1	TRBJ2-7	few	TRBV6-2/TRBV6-3	CASYGQGSSYEQYF	TGTGCCAGCTATGGACAGGGGAGTTCCTACGAGCAGTACTTC
TRBD2	TRBJ2-3	few	TRBV6-1	CASPHSLAGGDTQYF	TGTGCCAGCCCTCACAGCCTAGCGGGGGGTGATACGCAGTATTTT
TRBD1	TRBJ2-1	-	TRBV12-3/TRBV12-4	CASRFRGGSAYNEQFF	TGTGCCAGCAGGTTCAGAGGGGGCAGCGCCTACAATGAGCAGTTCTTC
-	TRBJ2-5	-	TRBV12-5	CASGLRGLETQYF	TGTGCTAGTGGTTTAAGGGGTTTAGAGACCCAGTACTTC
-	TRBJ2-1	-	TRBV12-3/TRBV12-4	CASSFWDEQFF	TGTGCCAGCAGTTTCTGGGATGAGCAGTTCTTC
-	TRBJ2-2	-	TRBV7-9	CASHGGRNTGELFF	TGTGCCAGTCACGGGGGGCGGAACACCGGGGAGCTGTTTTTT
TRBD2	TRBJ2-5	-	TRBV12-3/TRBV12-4	CASSLGGEGTETQYF	TGTGCCAGCAGTTTAGGCGGGGAGGGAACAGAGACCCAGTACTTC
-	TRBJ2-5	many	TRBV29-1	CSVDSGETQYF	TGCAGCGTTGATTCGGGGGAGACCCAGTACTTC
-	TRBJ2-3	few	TRBV15	CATSTDSRADTQYF	TGTGCCACCAGCACGGACAGCAGAGCGGATACGCAGTATTTT
-	TRBJ2-2	-	TRBV11-2	CASSRGGGMLTGELFF	TGTGCCAGCAGCCGGGGAGGGGGCATGCTAACCGGGGAGCTGTTTTTT
-	TRBJ2-7	-	TRBV11-2	CASTPTGGYYEQYF	TGTGCCAGCACCCCAACCGGCGGCTACTACGAGCAGTACTTC
TRBD2	TRBJ2-7	few	TRBV9	CASSVRGLAGGPGNEQYF	TGTGCCAGCAGCGTAAGAGGACTAGCGGGAGGGCCAGGGAACGAGCAGTACTTC
TRBD1	TRBJ2-7	few	TRBV5-1	CASSRTGGGPYEQYF	TGCGCCAGCAGCCGGACAGGGGGCGGCCCCTACGAGCAGTACTTC
-	TRBJ2-7	few	TRBV2	CASRDFPSSGAYEQYF	TGTGCCAGCAGGGACTTCCCCAGCTCGGGGGCGTACGAGCAGTACTTC
TRBD2	TRBJ2-3	-	TRBV3-1	CAFCKLAGGLLLSTDTQYF	TGTGCCTTCTGTAAACTAGCGGGGGGCTTACTCCTTAGCACAGATACGCAGTATTTT
TRBD2	TRBJ2-7	-	TRBV20-1	CSARVLAGGPYEQYF	TGCAGTGCTAGAGTGCTGGCGGGGGGGCCCTACGAGCAGTACTTC
-	TRBJ2-2	many	TRBV5-1	CASTAYTSGWGNTGELFF	TGCGCCAGCACCGCATACACATCAGGATGGGGGAACACCGGGGAGCTGTTTTTT
TRBD1	TRBJ2-7	few	TRBV20-1	CSARGRTGDYEQYF	TGCAGTGCTAGAGGAAGGACAGGGGACTACGAGCAGTACTTC
-	TRBJ2-2	few	TRBV14	CASSRTHWGATGELFF	TGTGCCAGCAGCCGGACCCATTGGGGGGCAACCGGGGAGCTGTTTTTT
-	TRBJ1-4	-	TRBV19	CASSQTGVGKLFF	TGTGCCAGTAGTCAAACTGGCGTTGGAAAACTGTTTTTT
-	TRBJ2-3	many	TRBV11-2	CASSLFRGQTRTDTQYF	TGTGCCAGCAGCTTATTTAGGGGCCAGACCCGCACAGATACGCAGTATTTT
-	TRBJ2-2	-	TRBV20-1	CSARDRRGSTGELFF	TGCAGTGCTAGAGATCGGCGGGGTAGCACCGGGGAGCTGTTTTTT
-	TRBJ2-2	-	TRBV21-1	CASSKVEGQGYTGELFF	TGTGCCAGCAGCAAAGTGGAAGGACAGGGGTACACCGGGGAGCTGTTTTTT
-	TRBJ2-7	-	TRBV6-1	CASSEARGSYEQYF	TGTGCCAGCAGTGAAGCACGGGGGTCCTACGAGCAGTACTTC
-	TRBJ1-1	few	TRBV4-1	CASTQDPRNTEAFF	TGCGCCAGCACCCAAGATCCCAGAAACACTGAAGCTTTCTTT
TRBD1	TRBJ1-4	many	TRBV12-3/TRBV12-4	CASRPAGGVEKLFF	TGTGCCAGCAGACCCGCAGGGGGTGTCGAAAAACTGTTTTTT
-	TRBJ1-6	few	TRBV28	CASSFRGNGSPLHF	TGTGCCAGCAGTTTCAGGGGCAACGGGTCACCCCTCCACTTT
-	TRBJ2-7	few	TRBV6-5	CASSPQYFSYEQYF	TGTGCCAGCAGTCCTCAGTATTTCTCCTACGAGCAGTACTTC
-	TRBJ2-7	-	TRBV5-1	CASSLVGEGEQYF	TGCGCCAGCAGCTTGGTGGGGGAAGGCGAGCAGTACTTC
TRBD1	TRBJ1-2	-	TRBV6-1	CASRPGQAGGYGYTF	TGTGCCAGCAGACCAGGACAGGCCGGGGGCTATGGCTACACCTTC
TRBD1	TRBJ1-5	-	TRBV6-1	CASSPSGGKGNHQPQHF	TGTGCCAGCAGTCCCTCAGGGGGTAAGGGAAATCATCAGCCCCAGCATTTT
-	TRBJ2-7	many	TRBV14	CASSLWNGHQALYEQYF	TGTGCCAGCAGTCTCTGGAACGGCCACCAAGCTCTCTACGAGCAGTACTTC
-	TRBJ1-4	many	TRBV25-1	CASSQVNEKLFF	TGTGCCAGCAGCCAAGTTAATGAAAAACTGTTTTTT
-	TRBJ2-2	-	TRBV12-3/TRBV12-4	CASSHLQGSGTGELFF	TGTGCCAGCAGTCACCTACAGGGCTCGGGCACCGGGGAGCTGTTTTTT
-	TRBJ1-1	few	TRBV27	CASTRGGRSTEAFF	TGTGCCAGCACCCGAGGGGGACGGAGCACTGAAGCTTTCTTT